Sequencing of this T cell receptor (beta chain) was carried out in a study of OX40 agonist ivuxolimab in advanced cancers. Study in general: People who had prior anti-PD-1, anti-PD-L1 or anti-CTLA-4 therapy could take part, and under 45% had some. Study outcomes and limitations: Clonal expansion in partial responders at 0.1-3.0 mg/kg ranked among the lowest. Averaging showed that CD8+ T cells had more expanded clones than CD4+ did. Doses of 0.1 to 3.0 mg/kg were accompanied by clonal expansion of CD4+ and CD8+ blood T cells by week 6.

Notes on this clone: As yet, its antigen is unknown.

CDR1 is LNHDA, CDR2 SQIVND, per germline (reference sequence). The CDR3 runs 14 residues. Trimming removed 2 bases from V and 2 bases from J, with 10 bases in between. Assay used: immunoSEQ multiplex PCR; TCRdb lists only in-frame clones, some missing. The table has 60,000 to 75,000 clones, nearly 95% seen once; the top ten hold around 15%. The origin of this receptor is an adult with an advanced solid tumor such as melanoma, head and neck, liver or kidney cancer. V is TRBV19 and J is TRBJ2-7; D is perhaps TRBD2 (5 bases). The input for sequencing was CD4+ or CD8+ T cells sorted from blood, taken in a trial of the OX40 agonist ivuxolimab. CDR3 nucleotides: TGTGCCAGTAGTATATATCCCGGGACCTACGAGCAGTACTTC. Amino acid sequence: CASSIYPGTYEQYF.